This T cell receptor (beta chain) was documented in a study of early T cells in non-severe SARS-CoV-2 infection listed by TCRdb under 2021. The study in broad terms: Because TCR sequencing was done on bulk RNA from unsorted whole blood, the alpha and beta chains could not be paired. General study outcomes and caveats: VDJdb matching was skewed toward anti-spike CD8 responses, so virus-specific expansions were likely underestimated and private and CD4 specificities were missed.

The library came from 5' RACE. Instrument on record: NextSeq 500. Unique molecular identifiers were attached to individual cDNA molecules in the TCR library protocol so that sequencing error and PCR bias could be corrected. Both TCR alpha and beta chains were sequenced, and tight co-correlation was observed between alpha and beta sequence abundances in each sample. Under the source paper's analysis protocol: V gene, J gene and CDR3 annotation of TCR sequences was performed with Decombinator V4. TCRs were defined as expanded if a significant change between any two time points was detected under a Poisson model with p below 0.0001. TCR abundances were normalised to the total number of TCRs sequenced per sample and expressed as counts per million. TRAV1-2 paired with TRAJ12, TRAJ20 or TRAJ33 defined MAIT TCRs, while TRAV10 paired with TRAJ18 defined iNKT TCRs. VDJdb, accessed 1 November 2021, was searched for CMV, EBV and SARS-CoV-2 annotated TCRs, with TCRs annotated for multiple antigens excluded. TCRdb trimmed the raw reads at Q25, called clones with MiXCR and kept productive beta chains. Here each entry gathers all rows of one CDR3 protein and keeps the most common genes and DNA. TCRdb's processing, not the authors' own work, is the source of the V and J calls. The sample profile shows approximately 97,000 distinct CDR3 sequences; roughly 13% of them were found once. Approximately 6% of the sample is held by the ten biggest clonotypes.

V drops 1 base and J drops 3 bases, leaving 10 bases in between. The CDR3 holds 14 amino acids from the cysteine to the phenylalanine. Only the CDR3 portion is preserved as DNA: 42 bases, with reading frame beginning at the first base. This clonotype was seen many times. It has no known antigen specificity. Per-base qualities were not stored, and no clone one base away is much larger. Set within a cohort of healthcare workers in London, UK, this nested case-control study involved weekly PCR testing of nasopharyngeal swabs along with blood sampling. Between 23 and 31 March 2020, the week of the UK lockdown, healthcare workers were enrolled and then followed up weekly for as long as 16 weeks.

The TCR originated in an adult who was a healthcare worker with PCR-confirmed SARS-CoV-2 infection or an uninfected control (not recorded which). The sequence links TRBV12-3 or TRBV12-4 to TRBJ2-7; the D match is possibly TRBD1 or TRBD2, with 5 bases aligned in each. Sequenced sample: whole blood. The DNA sequence is as follows: TGTGCCAGCAGTTTAGGGACGGGGCGCTACGAGCAGTACTTC. Its protein reads: CASSLGTGRYEQYF.